This record covers a single TCR beta chain. Assay: immunoSEQ multiplex PCR; the TCRdb copy retains only in-frame clones and omits some. This sample has tens of thousands of clones, with around four fifths found just once. The data were taken from a study of T cell clones after liver transplantation. Germline V CDR1 and CDR2: SNHLY, FYNNEI. V shed 8 bases and J 6 bases; nucleotides not matched to a gene: 9. CDR3 length equals 13 residues. The chain is built from TRBV2 and TRBJ1-2; 7 nucleotides align to TRBD1. Sequencing used CD4+ T cells from blood, obtained at the 22-month timepoint. This TCR came from a human patient who received a liver transplant. The T cells may partly be graft donor cells. The CDR3 coding sequence is TGTGCCAGCCAGAGGGACAGCCGGAATGGCTACACCTTC. Its translation is CASQRDSRNGYTF.